This entry lists 5 T cell receptor beta chains sequenced from one sample in a study of blood T cell repertoires in COVID-19. The table came from immunoSEQ multiplex PCR; TCRdb's copy has only in-frame clones and leaves some out. The data show around 230,000 clones, with approximately 83% seen just once and 2.5% to 3% held by the top ten. Sequencing was performed on peripheral blood. The receptor source for this set is a woman aged 40-49 years with active or convalescent COVID-19.

The rearrangement uses TRBV6-5 and TRBJ1-2; 10 bases are shared with TRBD1. With V trimmed by 7 bases and J by 6 bases, 5 bases remained unmatched. Germline values: CDR1 MNHEY, CDR2 SVGAGI. This CDR3 contains 13 residues. CDR3 sequence (DNA): TGTGCCAGCACCAGGACAGGGGGAAATGGCTACACCTTC. Protein: CASTRTGGNGYTF.

This clone has only a few counts. The chain recombines TRBV18 with TRBJ2-7, with 11 bases aligning to TRBD2. V trimming: 3 bases; J trimming: 2 bases; junction bases outside the gene matches: 12. CDR1 KGHSH and CDR2 LQKENI come from the germline V gene. The length of the CDR3 is 18 residues. CDR3 in DNA: TGTGCCAGCTCACCGCGCGGACTAGCGGGTAAACGCACCTACGAGCAGTACTTC. Translation: CASSPRGLAGKRTYEQYF.

This chain joins TRBV5-6 and TRBJ1-1; D gene ambiguous. Germline V gene data show CDR1 as SGHDT and CDR2 as YYEEEE. This CDR3 has 15 residues. V lost 5 bases to trimming and J lost 3 bases, with 17 bases between them. The CDR3 DNA follows: TGTGCCAGCAGTTATGTCAGTAGGGAGTACACTGAAGCTTTCTTT. Encoded protein: CASSYVSREYTEAFF.

This chain connects TRBV5-1 to TRBJ2-1, with a weak D call TRBD2 (5 bases). The CDR3 runs 13 residues. CDR1 and CDR2 from the germline V gene are SGHRS and YFSETQ. The V end was cut by 5 bases, the J end by 8 bases, with 14 bases between. CDR3 sequence (DNA): TGCGCCAGCAGGGTAGGCACGAGGGATGAGCAGTTCTTC. Its protein is CASRVGTRDEQFF.

This chain uses TRBV24-1 with TRBJ2-1, with TRBD1 matching over 10 bases. V dropped 3 bases and J dropped 5; count of bases not matched to a gene: 6. The CDR3 totals 16 residues. The germline CDR1 and CDR2 sequences are KGHDR and SFDVKD. CDR3 region: CATSDPGTGAHNEQFF. DNA of the CDR3: TGTGCCACCAGTGATCCGGGGACAGGGGCCCACAATGAGCAGTTCTTC.